Sequencing of this T cell receptor beta chain was carried out in a study of T cell responses to AZD1222 COVID-19 vaccine. Measured with immunoSEQ multiplex PCR; TCRdb has only the in-frame clones, and not every one. Here the sample spans about 120,000 clones, 80% to 95% being singletons. About this clone: Its antigen is still unknown.

Trimming cost V 4 bases and J 12 bases; bases outside gene matches: 14. The CDR3 length is 16 residues. CDR1 and CDR2 from the germline V gene are GTSNPN and SVGIG (reference sequence). Study observations and caveats: Seropositive status at baseline applied to only a handful of AZD1222 recipients. It was only after the peak T cell response that any repertoires were sampled. Females outnumbered males among donors, who were mostly white British; clonal diversity was possibly underestimated. Reports indicate that nearly half of spike-specific TCRs are directed at unmutated variant regions.

This chain connects TRBV30 to TRBJ2-1, with TRBD2 identical over 14 bases. The source of this sequence is an adult in good health. The sequencing here drew on peripheral blood, taken on day 0 of MenACWY control vaccination. CDR3 sequence (DNA): TGTGCCTGGAATCAACAAGGGACTAGCGGGAGTACGGGGCAGTTCTTC. Amino acid sequence: CAWNQQGTSGSTGQFF.